One and the same sample provided the 16 T cell receptor beta chains below, sequenced in a study of blood T cell repertoires in COVID-19. The method was immunoSEQ multiplex PCR; TCRdb's version includes in-frame clones alone and lacks a portion of them. The profile covers some 120,000 clones, with almost 80% appearing a single time and 25% taken by the ten largest. Sample: peripheral blood. The receptor source for this set is a human donor in a cohort sampled during active COVID-19.

This clone was seen only a few times. The chain joins TRBV7-6 to TRBJ2-1; TRBD2 matches 8 bases. CDR1 and CDR2 (germline): SGHVS, FNYEAQ. V dropped 0 bases and J dropped 7; count of bases not matched to a gene: 8. CDR3 length: 16 residues. In DNA form, the CDR3 reads TGTGCCAGCAGCTTAGCGTTTCCCGGGAGGGTTAATGAGCAGTTCTTC. Translation: CASSLAFPGRVNEQFF.

This clone was seen more than once but under ten times. The chain links TRBV6-5 to TRBJ1-1; D call uncertain. The CDR3 runs 13 residues. Germline values: CDR1 MNHEY, CDR2 SVGAGI. Trimming shortened V by 7 bases and J by 1 base, and 10 bases separated the two germline ends. In DNA, the CDR3 is TGTGCCAGCACGTTTGAGCGGAACACTGAAGCTTTCTTT. Protein: CASTFERNTEAFF.

The V gene is TRBV5-1, the J gene TRBJ1-3; D is perhaps TRBD1 (6 bases). Per the germline V gene, CDR1 is SGHRS and CDR2 is YFSETQ. This CDR3 comprises 16 residues. V lost 2 bases to trimming and J lost 1 base, with 13 bases between them. The CDR3 sequence: CASSLSDQGSGNTIYF. Written as DNA, the CDR3 is TGCGCCAGCAGCTTATCTGACCAGGGGTCTGGAAACACCATATATTTT.

V is TRBV2 and J is TRBJ2-1; the D gene is possibly TRBD2 (6 bases). Per the germline V gene, CDR1 is SNHLY and CDR2 is FYNNEI. Deletions cut 8 bases from V and 4 bases from J, with 18 bases between. The CDR3 runs 15 residues. CDR3 bases: TGTGCCAGCCGCCCCGTTCGGGCGGGATACAATGAGCAGTTCTTC. Translating it yields CASRPVRAGYNEQFF.

This clone was counted a few times. The rearrangement uses TRBV7-9 and TRBJ2-3, with 7 bases identical to TRBD1. This CDR3 is built from 14 residues. Trimming cost V 8 bases and J 4 bases; bases outside gene matches: 9. Looked up from germline, CDR1 is SEHNR and CDR2 is FQNEAQ (reference sequence). CDR3 DNA: TGTGCCAGCCTTAGGGAGCAGGGGGCAGATACGCAGTATTTT. Its protein is CASLREQGADTQYF.

This clone has only one observation. V usage is TRBV6-5 and J usage is TRBJ1-1; possibly TRBD1 for D (6 bases). V lost 6 bases to trimming and J lost 8 bases, with 19 bases between them. The CDR3 is made up of 14 amino acids. Per the germline V gene, CDR1 is MNHEY and CDR2 is SVGAGI. The CDR3 region is CASRNGARGSEAFF. The DNA for the CDR3 is TGTGCCAGCAGAAATGGCGCCAGGGGTTCCGAAGCTTTCTTT.

This clone appeared once. This chain uses TRBV6-5 with TRBJ2-4; possible D gene TRBD1, 5 bases. V was trimmed by 7 bases and J by 0 bases, leaving 10 bases between them. This CDR3 has 14 amino acids. The germline CDR1 and CDR2 sequences are MNHEY and SVGAGI. CDR3 coding DNA: TGTGCCAGCAAAGGGGCTGGAGCCAAAAACATTCAGTACTTC. It specifies CASKGAGAKNIQYF.

CDR3 loop: CASSGDFTDTQYF. The CDR3 DNA is TGTGCCAGCAGTGGGGACTTCACAGATACGCAGTATTTT. V is TRBV25-1 and J is TRBJ2-3, with a tentative D call TRBD2 (6 bases). Germline assignment: CDR1 MGHDK and CDR2 SYGVNS. Trimming cost V 4 bases and J 2 bases, with 7 bases left between them. The CDR3 consists of 13 residues.

This chain joins TRBV3-1 (or the pseudogene TRBV3-2) and TRBJ1-4; no reliable D call. Trimming left V 3 bases short and J 8 bases short, with 13 bases between. Germline CDR1 LGHDT, CDR2 YNNKEL (reference sequence). The CDR3 covers 14 residues. The CDR3 loop is CASSQVGGEEKLFF. For the CDR3, the DNA is TGTGCCAGCAGCCAGGTCGGAGGAGAAGAAAAACTGTTTTTT.

This rearrangement joins TRBV18 to TRBJ2-5; 15 nucleotides align to TRBD2. Unmatched junction bases numbered 5, after V lost 4 bases and J lost 2 bases. Germline CDR1 is KGHSH and CDR2 is LQKENI. The CDR3 runs 17 residues. CDR3 coding DNA: TGTGCCAGCTCACGGGGACTAGCGGGAGGTGGTCAAGAGACCCAGTACTTC. It translates to CASSRGLAGGGQETQYF.

The chain joins TRBV12-3 or TRBV12-4 to TRBJ2-1, with 7 bases that match TRBD2. Losses at the gene ends were 6 bases for V and 9 bases for J; bases not matched to a gene: 8. The length of the CDR3 is 13 residues. The CDR3 sequence: CASSLGWGGEQFF. CDR3 coding DNA: TGTGCCAGCAGCCTGGGGTGGGGGGGTGAGCAGTTCTTC.

This chain joins TRBV20-1 and TRBJ2-5; D is tentatively TRBD1 or TRBD2 (6 bases each). CDR1 and CDR2 from the germline V gene are DFQATT and SNEGSKA (reference sequence). This CDR3 is 13 amino acids long. V was trimmed by 3 bases and J by 3 bases, leaving 11 bases between them. The CDR3 loop is CSASGGPEETQYF. The CDR3 nucleotides are TGCAGTGCTAGTGGGGGGCCGGAAGAGACCCAGTACTTC.

V is TRBV23-1 and J is TRBJ2-5; D ambiguous. TRBV23-1 is reported as an ORF; its role is uncertain. V was trimmed by 2 bases and J by 3 bases, leaving 4 bases between them. The CDR3 contains 12 residues. CDR3 bases: TGCGCCAGCAGTCAACCGGAAGAGACCCAGTACTTC. Translation: CASSQPEETQYF.

There are a few counts of this clone. The V and J genes are TRBV4-1 and TRBJ1-4, with 12 bases fitting TRBD1. V lost 4 bases and J lost 2; bases outside the gene matches: 8. The CDR3 length is 18 residues. Germline V lookup: CDR1 MGHRA, CDR2 YSYEKL. The CDR3 sequence: CASSRGGQGATTNEKLFF. The CDR3 DNA reads as TGCGCCAGCAGCCGAGGGGGACAGGGGGCCACGACTAATGAAAAACTGTTTTTT.

The gene calls are TRBV6-2 or TRBV6-3 and TRBJ2-5; 8 positions match TRBD2. J was trimmed by 7 bases and V by 2 bases; bases with no gene match: 9. Germline V gives CDR1 MNHEY, CDR2 SVGEGT. The CDR3 length is 15 residues. CDR3 amino acids: CASSYVREASGTQYF. The CDR3 DNA sequence: TGTGCCAGCAGTTACGTGCGGGAGGCCTCCGGGACCCAGTACTTC.

This clone came up many times. The V and J genes are TRBV2 and TRBJ2-5; D may be TRBD1 (6 bases). Between the trimmed V and J ends, which lost 7 bases and 2 bases, there was a span of 17 bases. Germline V gene sequence: CDR1 SNHLY, CDR2 FYNNEI. The CDR3 is 15 amino acids. The CDR3 protein is CASNRQELLQETQYF. CDR3 nucleotides: TGTGCCAGCAATAGACAGGAACTCCTACAAGAGACCCAGTACTTC.